This T cell receptor beta chain was captured in a study of blood T cell repertoires in COVID-19. Study details: Specimens from acute and convalescent COVID-19 originated in the United States, Italy and Spain. In each case, the material was cDNA or gDNA derived from T cells, B-cell-depleted T cells, or PBMCs.

Participant reports of clinical history set cohort assignment. Original handling: Quantification of nucleated cells was approximated via reference gene primer amplification. Profiled with immunoSEQ multiplex PCR; TCRdb holds only in-frame clones, not every one. V and J calls and clone size are copied from that table; D and trimming were computed from the DNA. In the table there are about 230,000 clones, approximately 89% of which are singletons. Germline CDR1 and CDR2: DFQATT and SNEGSKA (reference sequence). The V end was cut by 3 bases, the J end by 0 bases, with 6 bases between. This CDR3 is 12 amino acids long.

This sequence joins TRBV20-1 and TRBJ2-7; maybe TRBD1 (5 bases). The sample was PBMCs or T cells enriched from blood (not recorded which). The clonotype comes from a woman aged 40 to 55 with acute COVID-19. The CDR3 region is CSASGASYEQYF. CDR3 nucleotides: TGCAGTGCTAGTGGGGCCTCCTACGAGCAGTACTTC.